The 10 T cell receptor beta chains below come from one sample, sequenced in a study of T cells after yellow fever vaccination. TCRdb itself ran the 5' RACE reads through MiXCR, one entry per CDR3 protein. The sample lists around 49,000 distinct CDR3 sequences; about 7% were seen once. The sample in question was CD8+ T cells not binding an NS4B(214-222) dextramer, sorted from PBMCs, obtained 45 days after the yellow fever booster vaccination. These receptors all come from a man under 40 who received the YFV17D yellow fever vaccine.

This clonotype was seen repeatedly, ten times or more. The chain links TRBV29-1 to TRBJ1-3; D is perhaps TRBD1 (5 bases). Germline values: CDR1 SQVTM, CDR2 ANQGSEA. CDR3 length: 14 residues. V was clipped by 7 bases and J by 2 bases, with 15 bases between them. CDR3 in DNA: TGCAGCGACCCGGGACCCATCCCTGGAAACACCATATATTTT. Amino acids: CSDPGPIPGNTIYF.

In this sample, this clonotype turned up many times. The V gene is TRBV9, the J gene TRBJ2-1; D possibly corresponds to TRBD2 (6 bases). Per the germline V gene, CDR1 is SGDLS and CDR2 is YYNGEE. The V and J ends lost 0 bases and 8 bases respectively, with 15 bases between them. The CDR3 runs 15 residues. CDR3 in DNA: TGTGCCAGCAGCGTAGACGGGAGAAGCCCAGATGAGCAGTTCTTC. It translates to CASSVDGRSPDEQFF.

The rearrangement joins TRBV27 to TRBJ2-7; D remains unclear. Trimming cost V 7 bases and J 2 bases, with 12 bases left between them. Germline V CDR1 and CDR2: MNHEY, SMNVEV (reference sequence). CDR3 size: 13 residues. The CDR3 sequence is CASTLNPPYEQYF. CDR3 sequence (DNA): TGTGCCAGCACCCTGAACCCCCCCTACGAGCAGTACTTC.

This clonotype was detected ten times or more. This chain links TRBV18 with TRBJ2-7; 7 positions agree with TRBD1. This CDR3 has 14 residues. Germline CDR1 reads KGHSH; CDR2 reads LQKENI. The V gene end was trimmed by 4 bases and the J gene end by 2 bases; junction bases not matched to a gene: 5. The CDR3 is CASSQGGAPYEQYF. The CDR3 nucleotides read TGTGCCAGCTCACAAGGGGGCGCACCCTACGAGCAGTACTTC.

This clonotype was picked up many times. The rearrangement links TRBV20-1 to TRBJ2-1; D is unclear. From germline, CDR1 is DFQATT and CDR2 SNEGSKA (reference sequence). This CDR3 region has 18 residues. Trimming shortened V by 0 bases and J by 5 bases, and 23 bases separated the two germline ends. The CDR3 region is CSARDPLLRSELDNEQFF. The CDR3 nucleotides are TGCAGTGCTAGAGATCCCCTACTTCGTTCAGAGTTAGACAATGAGCAGTTCTTC.

Note on this clonotype: One base away lies a much larger clone, so this may be a sequencing read error. This chain links TRBV4-3 with TRBJ2-5, with D possibly called TRBD1 or TRBD2 (5 bases each). The V gene lost 0 bases and the J gene lost 5 bases, with 16 bases spanning the gap. In germline, CDR1 is LGHNA, CDR2 YSLEER. CDR3 length equals 16 residues. CDR3 in DNA: TGCGCCAGCAGCCAAGACCCCATCGGGGCCGTGGAGACCCAGTACTTC. This encodes CASSQDPIGAVETQYF.

This clonotype showed up many times. The chain combines TRBV2 with TRBJ2-7; TRBD1 is a possible D gene (5 bases). The CDR3 covers 12 residues. V gave up 7 bases and J gave up 5 bases, with 12 bases separating them. Germline assignment: CDR1 SNHLY and CDR2 FYNNEI. This chain's CDR3 is CASNLGANEQYF. The CDR3 DNA reads TGTGCCAGCAACCTAGGGGCTAACGAGCAGTACTTC.

The V and J genes are TRBV9 and TRBJ1-3; D gene ambiguous. V dropped 3 bases and J dropped 1 base, with 2 bases sitting between them. Germline V gives CDR1 SGDLS, CDR2 YYNGEE. The CDR3 length is 12 residues. The CDR3, as DNA: TGTGCCAGCAGCGGATCTGGAAACACCATATATTTT. This gives the protein CASSGSGNTIYF.

The rearrangement joins TRBV9 to TRBJ2-7, with D perhaps matching TRBD2 (5 bases). The CDR3 loop spans 15 amino acids. Germline CDR1 reads SGDLS; CDR2 reads YYNGEE. V dropped 0 bases and J dropped 2 bases, with 12 bases sitting between them. CDR3 coding DNA: TGTGCCAGCAGCGTAGACCTAGGGAGCCCCTACGAGCAGTACTTC. Residues: CASSVDLGSPYEQYF.

At least ten counts were recorded for this clonotype. The chain is built from TRBV29-1 and TRBJ2-1; 12 positions match TRBD2. The CDR3 contains 14 residues. V gave up 7 bases and J gave up 1 base; unmatched junction bases: 2. CDR1 SQVTM and CDR2 ANQGSEA come from the germline V gene. CDR3 sequence: CSGTSGKSYNEQFF. Written as DNA, the CDR3 is TGCAGCGGGACTAGCGGGAAGTCCTACAATGAGCAGTTCTTC.